Following are 16 T cell receptor beta chains from one sample sequenced in a study of T cell responses to AZD1222 COVID-19 vaccine. Here immunoSEQ multiplex PCR was the method, and the copy in TCRdb shows in-frame clones only, minus some. The repertoire has fewer than 100,000 clones, 70% to 90% of them found once; the top ten carry about 19%. The sequencing here drew on peripheral blood, taken on day 0 of AZD1222 vaccination. The source of these receptors is an adult in good health.

This chain connects TRBV28 to TRBJ1-4, with 8 bases aligning to TRBD1. The CDR3 covers 16 residues. The germline V gene encodes CDR1 MDHEN and CDR2 SYDVKM. Trimming at V came to 3 bases and at J to 8 bases, leaving 11 bases not matched to a gene. The CDR3, as DNA: TGTGCCAGCAGTTTGGGGGGACAGGTGGGGAAGGAAAAACTGTTTTTT. Encoded protein: CASSLGGQVGKEKLFF.

The chain is built from TRBV5-1 and TRBJ1-1, with D maybe TRBD1 (5 bases). The V gene's germline CDR1 is SGHRS and CDR2 YFSETQ. Trimming cost V 0 bases and J 4 bases, with 13 bases left between them. The length of the CDR3 is 15 residues. CDR3 DNA: TGCGCCAGCAGCTTGGATATCCAGGGAATCACTGAAGCTTTCTTT. Its translation is CASSLDIQGITEAFF.

The gene calls are TRBV7-9 and TRBJ2-1, with 14 positions matching TRBD2. V shed 5 bases and J 4 bases; nucleotides not matched to a gene: 4. Germline V gene data show CDR1 as SEHNR and CDR2 as FQNEAQ (reference sequence). CDR3 length equals 16 residues. CDR3 region: CASSLRLAGGYNEQFF. The CDR3 bases are TGTGCCAGCAGCCTCAGACTAGCGGGAGGGTACAATGAGCAGTTCTTC.

V gene TRBV5-8 combines with J gene TRBJ2-5; 11 bases are a match to TRBD2. Looked up from germline, CDR1 is SGHTS and CDR2 is YDEGEE. With 4 bases clipped from V and 2 bases from J, the junction kept 7 bases outside the gene matches. The CDR3 sequence is 16 residues long. CDR3 bases: TGTGCCAGCAGCCCGGGGGGACTAGCGGTACAAGAGACCCAGTACTTC. Translation gives CASSPGGLAVQETQYF.

V and J are TRBV28 and TRBJ1-5; D is ambiguous. Germline V lookup: CDR1 MDHEN, CDR2 SYDVKM. V was cut by 10 bases and J by 1 base, with 8 bases left in between. This CDR3 is 12 amino acids long. CDR3 loop: CATKRSNQPQHF. The CDR3 DNA follows: TGTGCCACCAAGCGGAGCAATCAGCCCCAGCATTTT.

The chain is built from TRBV5-6 and TRBJ1-2; 9 bases agree with TRBD1. J lost 8 bases, V lost 0 bases, and 11 bases had no gene match. The CDR3 spans 16 residues. Germline values: CDR1 SGHDT, CDR2 YYEEEE. The CDR3: CASSLEDRGSVQGYTF. In DNA, the CDR3 is TGTGCCAGCAGCTTGGAGGACAGGGGTTCGGTGCAGGGCTACACCTTC.

The rearrangement links TRBV18 to TRBJ2-7, with D perhaps matching TRBD1 (6 bases). V was pared by 3 bases and J by 4 bases, with 16 bases between. CDR1 and CDR2 from the germline V gene are KGHSH and LQKENI. The CDR3 contains 15 residues. This CDR3 reads CASSPPGHLLYEQYF. The CDR3 DNA follows: TGTGCCAGCTCACCCCCGGGACATCTTCTATACGAGCAGTACTTC. The complete variable domain, with remaining parts taken from reference TRBV18 and TRBJ2-7, reads NAGVMQNPRHLVRRRGQEARLRCSPMKGHSHVYWYRQLPEEGLKFMVYLQKENIIDESGMPKERFSAEFPKEGPSILRIQQVVRGDSAAYFCASSPPGHLLYEQYFGPGTRLTVT.

This rearrangement joins TRBV7-2 to TRBJ2-1; the D gene is possibly TRBD2 (6 bases). Germline CDR1 SGHTA, CDR2 FQGNSA. Between the trimmed V and J ends, which lost 5 bases and 7 bases, there was a span of 18 bases. The CDR3 extends over 15 amino acids. For the CDR3, the DNA is TGTGCCAGCAGCCTCGGGGCGGGGTACTTTAATGAGCAGTTCTTC. Amino acid sequence: CASSLGAGYFNEQFF.

V is TRBV25-1 and J is TRBJ2-5; TRBD2 is a possible D gene (6 bases). Per germline, CDR1 MGHDK and CDR2 SYGVNS. CDR3 length equals 13 residues. V shed 8 bases and J shed 2 bases, with 12 bases lying between them. CDR3 region: CASLRGGQETQYF. Written as DNA, the CDR3 is TGTGCCAGCCTTAGAGGAGGGCAAGAGACCCAGTACTTC.

This rearrangement joins TRBV6-1 to TRBJ1-1, with TRBD1 matching over 7 bases. This CDR3 has 14 amino acids. Germline V gene sequence: CDR1 MNHNS, CDR2 SASEGT. J was trimmed by 7 bases and V by 2 bases; bases with no gene match: 7. The CDR3 spells CASSERGGAGEAFF. DNA of the CDR3: TGTGCCAGCAGTGAACGAGGGGGCGCGGGTGAAGCTTTCTTT.

The V and J genes are TRBV3-1 (or the pseudogene TRBV3-2) and TRBJ1-4; D perhaps matches TRBD1 (5 bases). This CDR3 is built from 14 residues. V shed 6 bases and J shed 8 bases, with 16 bases lying between them. Germline assignment: CDR1 LGHDT and CDR2 YNNKEL (reference sequence). The DNA of the CDR3 is TGTGCCAGCAGTCTCACGAGGGGCAGAGAAAAACTGTTTTTT. It yields the protein CASSLTRGREKLFF.

The chain carries TRBV3-1 (or the pseudogene TRBV3-2) and TRBJ2-1, with D perhaps TRBD2 (5 bases). Trimming left V 4 bases short and J 11 bases short, with 15 bases between. This CDR3 is built from 13 residues. Germline V gene lookup returns CDR1 LGHDT and CDR2 YNNKEL (reference sequence). CDR3 bases: TGTGCCAGCAGCCCCTTTACCGAGGGAAAGCAGTTCTTC. Translating it yields CASSPFTEGKQFF.

V and J are TRBV9 and TRBJ2-2; D not resolved. The CDR3 has 13 amino acids. V lost 2 bases and J lost 5, with 7 bases in between. Germline-derived CDR1 and CDR2 are SGDLS and YYNGEE. The CDR3, as DNA: TGTGCCAGCAGCGTCGGGCCTACCGGGGAGCTGTTTTTT. It yields the protein CASSVGPTGELFF.

The chain links TRBV5-5 to TRBJ2-7; D is uncertain. The CDR3 covers 14 residues. Trimming shortened V by 1 base and J by 4 bases, and 12 bases separated the two germline ends. The germline V gene has CDR1 SGHKS and CDR2 YYEKEE (reference sequence). The CDR3 reads CASSLQPPVYEQYF. As DNA, the CDR3 is TGTGCCAGCAGCTTGCAGCCCCCTGTTTACGAGCAGTACTTC.

The count of this clone is one. The chain links TRBV3-1 (or the pseudogene TRBV3-2) to TRBJ2-1, with 13 bases identical to TRBD2. CDR1 LGHDT and CDR2 YNNKEL come from the germline V gene (reference sequence). This CDR3 contains 19 residues. J lost 0 bases, V lost 2 bases, and 7 bases had no gene match. The CDR3 sequence is CASSQWTSGSASSYNEQFF. The CDR3 DNA reads TGTGCCAGCAGCCAATGGACTAGCGGGAGCGCTAGCTCCTACAATGAGCAGTTCTTC.

This chain connects TRBV25-1 to TRBJ1-5; 10 bases align to TRBD1. The CDR3 has 14 residues. Looked up from germline, CDR1 is MGHDK and CDR2 is SYGVNS. J was trimmed by 7 bases and V by 3 bases; bases with no gene match: 3. CDR3 coding DNA: TGTGCCAGCAGTGACGACAGGGGGCAACAGCCCCAGCATTTT. It codes for CASSDDRGQQPQHF.